This T cell receptor (beta chain) was recorded in a study of cytomegalovirus exposure and HLA in healthy donors. Assay used: immunoSEQ multiplex PCR; TCRdb lists only in-frame clones, some missing. This sample has some 59,000 clones, with around 90% found just once. The CDR3 has 15 residues. Germline V gives CDR1 MNHEY, CDR2 SVGAGI. V was clipped by 6 bases and J by 1 base; unmatched bases: 3. A note on this clone: Its antigen is still unknown. Additional DNA sequences in this sample encode the identical CDR3.

Study results and limitations: A list of more than 150 TCR beta chains associated with cytomegalovirus was given. It was found in a later analysis that first-cohort TCR clusters tended to co-occur in the 100 to 150 validation repertoires. Most TCR sequences proved rare, with some public TCRs found in many donors. The classifier reportedly diagnosed cytomegalovirus status with high specificity and sensitivity.

The sample consisted of PBMCs. This TCR came from a woman aged 18-29 years in good health and CMV-seropositive. This chain uses TRBV6-5 with TRBJ2-3; 11 bases align to TRBD2. CDR3 protein: CASRTGLAGTDTQYF. The CDR3 region has the DNA TGTGCCAGCAGAACGGGACTAGCGGGCACAGATACGCAGTATTTT.